A single sample is the source of the 27 T cell receptor beta chains below, sequenced in a study of T-cell reconstitution after alpha-beta-depleted transplantation in children. Construction of the TCRbeta library involved unique molecular identifiers. TCRdb reprocessed the PCR reads with MiXCR, giving one entry per CDR3 protein. In the table there are some 390,000 distinct CDR3 sequences, 20% of which are singletons. Sequences were derived from PBMCs from the stem cell graft donor, sampled from the stem cell graft. The receptors were gathered from a human donor who donated a stem cell graft to a child with acute myeloid leukemia.

This clonotype was counted a few times. V and J are TRBV20-1 and TRBJ2-1, with 7 bases identical to TRBD2. J was trimmed by 0 bases and V by 3 bases; bases with no gene match: 8. The CDR3 has 16 amino acids. Germline V gene sequence: CDR1 DFQATT, CDR2 SNEGSKA (reference sequence). The CDR3 sequence is CSARGEGLGSYNEQFF. The CDR3 DNA is TGCAGTGCTAGGGGGGAGGGCCTAGGCTCCTACAATGAGCAGTTCTTC.

This clonotype was seen a few times. This chain links TRBV4-1 with TRBJ2-1; 9 bases match TRBD2. The germline V gene has CDR1 MGHRA and CDR2 YSYEKL. The CDR3 contains 21 residues. The V segment lost 0 bases and the J segment 1 base; nucleotides outside the gene matches: 16. The CDR3 nucleotides read TGCGCCAGCAGCCAAGATGCTCTGCAGCTGCCGCGGGAGGGATCCTACAATGAGCAGTTCTTC. This sequence encodes CASSQDALQLPREGSYNEQFF.

J is TRBJ2-7 and V is TRBV29-1, with TRBD2 matching 10 bases. Germline V CDR1 and CDR2: SQVTM, ANQGSEA. V shed 1 base, J shed 4 bases, and the junction held 7 bases outside the gene matches. CDR3 length equals 15 residues. The DNA of the CDR3 is TGCAGCGTTGAAGGGAAGCGGGAGGGCCCTTACGAGCAGTACTTC. It codes for CSVEGKREGPYEQYF.

The V and J genes are TRBV7-6 and TRBJ2-1; weak D call: TRBD2 (6 bases). V lost 10 bases and J 5 bases, leaving 12 bases between the germline ends. Germline V lookup: CDR1 SGHVS, CDR2 FNYEAQ. The CDR3 spans 12 residues. CDR3 bases: TGTGCCACCCGGGACTCTAACAATGAGCAGTTCTTC. Amino acids: CATRDSNNEQFF.

The chain links TRBV11-1 to TRBJ1-4; TRBD1 aligns across 7 bases. The CDR3 totals 15 residues. The trim removed 1 base at V and 6 bases at J, leaving 5 bases unmatched. In germline, CDR1 is SGHAT, CDR2 FQDESV (reference sequence). The CDR3 DNA reads as TGTGCCAGCAGCTTAGTCGGGACAGTACATGAAAAACTGTTTTTT. Translation gives CASSLVGTVHEKLFF.

V and J are TRBV7-9 and TRBJ2-1, with D perhaps TRBD2 (6 bases). V was pared by 5 bases and J by 7 bases, with 24 bases between. The CDR3 runs 17 residues. Germline V gene data show CDR1 as SEHNR and CDR2 as FQNEAQ (reference sequence). CDR3 in amino acids: CASSPPFGRELGNEQFF. As DNA, the CDR3 is TGTGCCAGCAGCCCCCCGTTTGGGCGGGAACTCGGGAATGAGCAGTTCTTC.

The gene calls are TRBV5-1 and TRBJ2-1, with 7 bases fitting TRBD1. The J segment lost 8 bases and the V segment lost 5 bases, leaving 7 bases of the junction unmatched. In germline, CDR1 is SGHRS, CDR2 YFSETQ. This CDR3 is 13 amino acids long. The CDR3 sequence is CASRRDRVDEQFF. The CDR3 DNA is TGCGCCAGCAGACGAGACAGGGTCGATGAGCAGTTCTTC.

J is TRBJ2-3 and V is TRBV7-9; D remains unclear. The V end lost 7 bases, the J end lost 0 bases, and 20 bases lay between the germline ends. The CDR3 consists of 17 residues. Germline CDR1 is SEHNR and CDR2 is FQNEAQ (reference sequence). DNA of the CDR3: TGTGCCAGCACCTACTCACCACAAGGCCCTAGCACAGATACGCAGTATTTT. Translating gives CASTYSPQGPSTDTQYF.

In this sample, this clonotype turned up a few times. The chain links TRBV11-3 to TRBJ1-4; D perhaps matches TRBD1 (5 bases). Deletions cut 3 bases from V and 0 bases from J, with 20 bases between. This CDR3 has 19 residues. Germline V gives CDR1 SGHNT, CDR2 YENEEA. CDR3 amino acids: CASSFRGNDKQATNEKLFF. The CDR3 DNA reads TGTGCCAGCAGCTTTAGGGGCAATGACAAACAGGCAACTAATGAAAAACTGTTTTTT.

The chain is built from TRBV20-1 and TRBJ2-6; D unclear. CDR3 length: 13 residues. The germline gives CDR1 DFQATT, CDR2 SNEGSKA (reference sequence). With 5 bases removed from V and 0 bases from J, the gap between germline ends came to 5 bases. The CDR3 region is CSAVNSGANVLTF. CDR3 bases: TGCAGTGCTGTTAACTCTGGGGCCAACGTCCTGACTTTC.

This clonotype was picked up a small number of times. The rearrangement links TRBV5-1 to TRBJ2-7; the D gene is possibly TRBD2 (6 bases). The V end was cut by 4 bases, the J end by 0 bases, with 8 bases between. The germline V gene has CDR1 SGHRS and CDR2 YFSETQ. The CDR3 extends over 13 amino acids. The CDR3 DNA reads as TGCGCCAGCAGCCCGGGGGACTCCTACGAGCAGTACTTC. It is translated as CASSPGDSYEQYF. The full variable domain, rest sourced from reference TRBV5-1 and TRBJ2-7, is KAGVTQTPRYLIKTRGQQVTLSCSPISGHRSVSWYQQTPGQGLQFLFEYFSETQRNKGNFPGRFSGRQFSNSRSEMNVSTLELGDSALYLCASSPGDSYEQYFGPGTRLTVT.

This clonotype was seen more than once but under ten times. This chain uses TRBV24-1 with TRBJ2-5; TRBD2 agrees at 9 bases. Trimming at V came to 3 bases and at J to 4 bases, leaving 2 bases not matched to a gene. The CDR3 has 14 amino acids. CDR1 and CDR2 from the germline V gene are KGHDR and SFDVKD. The CDR3 protein is CATSDALAGETQYF. The CDR3 coding sequence is TGTGCCACCAGTGATGCACTAGCGGGAGAGACCCAGTACTTC.

This clonotype occurred many times. The rearrangement links TRBV20-1 to TRBJ2-1, with 10 bases matching TRBD2. This CDR3 region has 13 residues. Germline CDR1 and CDR2: DFQATT and SNEGSKA (reference sequence). The trim removed 8 bases at V and 6 bases at J, leaving 7 bases unmatched. CDR3 nucleotides: TGCAGTACCTATCCTAGCGGGAGCAATGAGCAGTTCTTC. This encodes CSTYPSGSNEQFF.

The sample holds many counts of this clonotype. V usage is TRBV27 and J usage is TRBJ2-3; 13 bases agree with TRBD2. The CDR3 totals 16 residues. The V gene end was trimmed by 4 bases and the J gene end by 4 bases; junction bases not matched to a gene: 5. Germline CDR1 MNHEY, CDR2 SMNVEV (reference sequence). CDR3 in DNA: TGTGCCAGCAGTTCAAGACTAGCGGGAGGCTCAGATACGCAGTATTTT. Protein product: CASSSRLAGGSDTQYF.

The sample holds many counts of this clonotype. The rearrangement joins TRBV20-1 to TRBJ2-5; unclear D gene. CDR3 size: 11 residues. The germline V gene encodes CDR1 DFQATT and CDR2 SNEGSKA (reference sequence). The V gene lost 2 bases and the J gene lost 3 bases, with 4 bases spanning the gap. The CDR3 nucleotides read TGCAGTGCTAGAAAGGAAGAGACCCAGTACTTC. Encoded protein: CSARKEETQYF.

This clonotype was counted only a few times. In DNA, the CDR3 is TGCGCCAGCAGCCAAGATCTACCGGATGAGCAGTTCTTC. It is translated as CASSQDLPDEQFF. The gene calls are TRBV4-1 and TRBJ2-1; D call uncertain. Germline CDR1 MGHRA, CDR2 YSYEKL. Trimming took off 0 bases at V and 8 bases at J, with 8 bases between the two ends. CDR3 length equals 13 residues.

This clonotype was seen a handful of times. The gene calls are TRBV7-9 and TRBJ2-2; 9 bases are shared with TRBD1. This CDR3 contains 15 residues. Germline CDR1 is SEHNR and CDR2 is FQNEAQ (reference sequence). With 5 bases clipped from V and 5 bases from J, the junction kept 6 bases outside the gene matches. The CDR3 nucleotides are TGTGCCAGCAGCACCGGACAGGGGTGGACCGGGGAGCTGTTTTTT. Protein product: CASSTGQGWTGELFF.

This chain joins TRBV20-1 and TRBJ2-5, with D possibly being TRBD2 (7 bases). The CDR3 consists of 14 residues. Trimming took off 6 bases at V and 5 bases at J, with 19 bases between the two ends. Per germline, CDR1 DFQATT and CDR2 SNEGSKA (reference sequence). The CDR3 DNA follows: TGCAGTGCCCTGGGGAGGGGGAGCCTTGAGACCCAGTACTTC. It specifies CSALGRGSLETQYF.

The sample holds a few counts of this clonotype. The chain combines TRBV25-1 with TRBJ2-3; D perhaps matches TRBD1 (6 bases). Germline CDR1 and CDR2: MGHDK and SYGVNS. The V end was cut by 4 bases, the J end by 5 bases, with 13 bases between. The CDR3 extends over 14 amino acids. The CDR3 DNA reads TGTGCCAGCAGTGCCCCGGGCAGGGGAGATACGCAGTATTTT. This translates into CASSAPGRGDTQYF.

The J gene is TRBJ2-1, the V gene TRBV28, with 7 bases lining up with TRBD2. With V trimmed by 2 bases and J by 0 bases, 7 bases remained unmatched. This CDR3 is 17 amino acids long. The germline V gene has CDR1 MDHEN and CDR2 SYDVKM. This CDR3 reads CASSLGGGTGSYNEQFF. The CDR3 coding sequence is TGTGCCAGCAGTTTAGGGGGGGGGACGGGCTCCTACAATGAGCAGTTCTTC. The entire variable domain, with the rest obtained from reference TRBV28 and TRBJ2-1, is as follows: DVKVTQSSRYLVKRTGEKVFLECVQDMDHENMFWYRQDPGLGLRLIYFSYDVKMKEKGDIPEGYSVSREKKERFSLILESASTNQTSMYLCASSLGGGTGSYNEQFFGPGTRLTVL.

The rearrangement links TRBV12-3 or TRBV12-4 to TRBJ2-2, with 7 bases identical to TRBD2. V dropped 4 bases and J dropped 2; count of bases not matched to a gene: 4. This CDR3 is built from 15 residues. The CDR3 here is CASSWGGGNTGELFF. The CDR3 DNA sequence: TGTGCCAGCAGTTGGGGCGGGGGAAACACCGGGGAGCTGTTTTTT.

This clonotype has ten or more counts. The genes are TRBV29-1 and TRBJ2-3; TRBD2 matches 9 bases. The CDR3 extends over 14 amino acids. With 7 bases clipped from V and 0 bases from J, the junction kept 5 bases outside the gene matches. Germline CDR1 SQVTM, CDR2 ANQGSEA. CDR3 nucleotide sequence: TGCAGCGGATGGACTAGCGCGAGCACAGATACGCAGTATTTT. It is translated as CSGWTSASTDTQYF.

DNA of the CDR3: TGTGCCAGCAGTTTAGACGGGGGGAGGGCTAAAAACATTCAGTACTTC. Protein product: CASSLDGGRAKNIQYF. V and J are TRBV12-3 or TRBV12-4 and TRBJ2-4; 7 nucleotides agree with TRBD2. Trimming cost V 1 base and J 4 bases; bases outside gene matches: 7. The CDR3 is 16 residues long.

This clonotype turned up a few times. This rearrangement joins TRBV12-3 or TRBV12-4 to TRBJ2-5; TRBD2 agrees at 13 bases. This CDR3 has 18 amino acids. Unmatched junction bases numbered 14, after V lost 5 bases and J lost 5 bases. The CDR3 spells CASSPGLAGVAGWETQYF. CDR3 nucleotide sequence: TGTGCCAGCAGTCCCGGACTAGCGGGAGTAGCGGGTTGGGAGACCCAGTACTTC.

The chain couples TRBV28 to TRBJ2-7, with 8 positions matching TRBD2. The V gene end was trimmed by 6 bases and the J gene end by 3 bases; junction bases not matched to a gene: 7. The CDR3 extends over 14 amino acids. Per the germline V gene, CDR1 is MDHEN and CDR2 is SYDVKM. CDR3 coding DNA: TGTGCCAGCAGCACTAGCGGATACTACTACGAGCAGTACTTC. It specifies CASSTSGYYYEQYF.

This chain uses TRBV15 with TRBJ1-1, with D possibly being TRBD1 (6 bases). The CDR3 contains 15 residues. CDR1 and CDR2 (germline): LNHNV, YYDKDF (reference sequence). V gave up 8 bases and J gave up 4 bases, with 20 bases separating them. This CDR3 reads CATYMGAGRGTEAFF. The DNA of the CDR3 is TGTGCCACCTACATGGGGGCTGGGCGTGGCACTGAAGCTTTCTTT.

The sample holds many counts of this clonotype. The gene calls are TRBV29-1 and TRBJ2-2; no reliable D call. From germline, CDR1 is SQVTM and CDR2 ANQGSEA. Trimming took 4 bases from V and 0 from J, leaving 9 bases between them. There are 14 residues in the CDR3. CDR3 DNA sequence: TGCAGCGTTGCTCCGAACGCGAACACCGGGGAGCTGTTTTTT. Translation: CSVAPNANTGELFF.